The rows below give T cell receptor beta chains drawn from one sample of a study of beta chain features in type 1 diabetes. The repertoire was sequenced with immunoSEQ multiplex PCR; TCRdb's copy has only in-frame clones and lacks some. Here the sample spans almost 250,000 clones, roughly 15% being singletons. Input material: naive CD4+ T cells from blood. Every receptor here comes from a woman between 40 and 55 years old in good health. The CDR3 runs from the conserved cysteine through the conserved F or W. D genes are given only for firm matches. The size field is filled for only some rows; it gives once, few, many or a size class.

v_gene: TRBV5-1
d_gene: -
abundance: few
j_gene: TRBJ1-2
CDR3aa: CASSLFLLGSSSGDGYTF
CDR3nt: TGCGCCAGCAGCTTGTTTCTTCTCGGCAGCTCATCAGGGGATGGCTACACCTTC

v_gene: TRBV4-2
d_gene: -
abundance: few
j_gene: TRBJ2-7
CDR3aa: CASSQETTKEQYF
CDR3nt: TGTGCCAGCAGCCAAGAGACGACAAAGGAGCAGTACTTC

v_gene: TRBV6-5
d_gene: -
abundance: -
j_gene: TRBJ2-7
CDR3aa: CASSYSEGREQYF
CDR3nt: TGTGCCAGCAGTTACTCGGAGGGGCGGGAGCAGTACTTC

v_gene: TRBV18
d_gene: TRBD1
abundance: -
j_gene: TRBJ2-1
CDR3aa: CASSPEFRGHEQFF
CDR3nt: TGTGCCAGCTCACCAGAGTTTAGGGGGCATGAGCAGTTCTTC

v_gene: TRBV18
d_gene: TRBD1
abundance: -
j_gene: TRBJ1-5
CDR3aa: CASSPTGTGAQPQHF
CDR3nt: TGTGCCAGCTCACCGACGGGGACAGGGGCTCAGCCCCAGCATTTT

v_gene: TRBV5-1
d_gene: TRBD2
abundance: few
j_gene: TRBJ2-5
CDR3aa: CASTAGGRQETQYF
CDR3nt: TGCGCCAGCACCGCGGGGGGCAGGCAAGAGACCCAGTACTTC

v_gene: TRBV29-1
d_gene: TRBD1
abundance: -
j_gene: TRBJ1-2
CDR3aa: CSVEDLAGGVGGYTF
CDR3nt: TGCAGCGTTGAAGATCTGGCAGGGGGAGTGGGTGGCTACACCTTC

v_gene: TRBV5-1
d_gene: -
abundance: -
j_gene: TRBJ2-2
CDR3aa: CASSPTRPPTGELFF
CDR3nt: TGCGCCAGCAGCCCTACTAGACCCCCCACCGGGGAGCTGTTTTTT

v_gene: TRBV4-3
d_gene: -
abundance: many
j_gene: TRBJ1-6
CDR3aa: CASSQGRSWSSPLHF
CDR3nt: TGCGCCAGCAGCCAAGGGCGCAGTTGGAGTTCACCCCTCCACTTT

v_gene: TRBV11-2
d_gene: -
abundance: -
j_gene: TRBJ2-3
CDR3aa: CASSLVAGGLIPTQYF
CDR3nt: TGTGCCAGCAGCTTAGTTGCGGGCGGTTTGATCCCTACGCAGTATTTT

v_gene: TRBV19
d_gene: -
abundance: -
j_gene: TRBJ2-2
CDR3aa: CATLEPPNTGELFF
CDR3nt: TGTGCCACCCTCGAGCCTCCGAACACCGGGGAGCTGTTTTTT

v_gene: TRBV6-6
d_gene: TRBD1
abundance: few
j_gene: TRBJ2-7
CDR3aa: CASSSGTGSYEQYF
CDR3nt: TGTGCCAGCAGTTCCGGGACAGGGTCCTACGAGCAGTACTTC

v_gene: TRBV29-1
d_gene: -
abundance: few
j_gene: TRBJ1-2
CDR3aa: CSVTGRDNGYTF
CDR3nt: TGCAGCGTTACCGGCAGGGATAATGGCTACACCTTC

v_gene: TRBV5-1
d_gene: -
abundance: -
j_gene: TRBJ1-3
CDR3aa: CASSDGEGFASGNTIYF
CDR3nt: TGCGCCAGCAGCGACGGGGAGGGATTCGCCTCTGGAAACACCATATATTTT

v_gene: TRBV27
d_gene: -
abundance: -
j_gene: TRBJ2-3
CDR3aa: CASSPLPDTQYF
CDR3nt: TGTGCCAGCAGTCCCCTTCCAGATACGCAGTATTTT

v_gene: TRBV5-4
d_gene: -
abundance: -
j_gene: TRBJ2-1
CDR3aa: CAYMSPYNEQFF
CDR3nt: TGTGCATATATGTCCCCTTACAATGAGCAGTTCTTC

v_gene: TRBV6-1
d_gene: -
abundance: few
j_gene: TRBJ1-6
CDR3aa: CASSEDLRPIEGFTLHF
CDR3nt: TGTGCCAGCAGTGAAGACCTTCGGCCTATCGAGGGATTCACCCTCCACTTT

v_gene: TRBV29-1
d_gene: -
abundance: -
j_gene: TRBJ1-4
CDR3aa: CSVGGRRNEKLFF
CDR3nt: TGCAGCGTGGGGGGACGGCGAAATGAAAAACTGTTTTTT

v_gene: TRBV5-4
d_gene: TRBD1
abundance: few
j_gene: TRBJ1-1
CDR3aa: CASSSRTGKNTEAFF
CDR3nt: TGTGCCAGCAGCTCACGGACAGGGAAGAACACTGAAGCTTTCTTT

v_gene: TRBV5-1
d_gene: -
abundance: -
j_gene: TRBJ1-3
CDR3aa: CASSWTGGASGNTIYF
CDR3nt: TGCGCCAGCAGCTGGACTGGGGGGGCCTCTGGAAACACCATATATTTT

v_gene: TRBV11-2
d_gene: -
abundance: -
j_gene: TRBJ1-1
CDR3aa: CASSPRLNTEAFF
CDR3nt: TGTGCCAGCAGCCCTCGGTTGAACACTGAAGCTTTCTTT

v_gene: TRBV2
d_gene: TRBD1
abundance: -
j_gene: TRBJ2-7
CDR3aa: CASTTGTALSYEQYF
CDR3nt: TGTGCCAGCACTACAGGGACAGCCCTCTCCTACGAGCAGTACTTC

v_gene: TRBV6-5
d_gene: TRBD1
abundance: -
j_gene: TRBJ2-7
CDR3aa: CASSSVDRGISYEQYF
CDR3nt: TGTGCCAGCAGTTCTGTCGACAGGGGAATTTCCTACGAGCAGTACTTC

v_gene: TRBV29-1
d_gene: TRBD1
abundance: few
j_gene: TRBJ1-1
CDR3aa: CSVDSTGDTEAFF
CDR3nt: TGCAGCGTTGACTCGACAGGGGACACTGAAGCTTTCTTT

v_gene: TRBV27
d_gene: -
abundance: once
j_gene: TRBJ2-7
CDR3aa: CASSAQGNRPLEQYF
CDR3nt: TGTGCCAGCAGTGCCCAGGGTAATCGGCCTCTCGAGCAGTACTTC

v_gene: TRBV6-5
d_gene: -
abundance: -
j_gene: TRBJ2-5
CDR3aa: CASSSQFVVSEETQYF
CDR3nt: TGTGCCAGCAGTTCCCAATTTGTGGTTAGCGAAGAGACCCAGTACTTC

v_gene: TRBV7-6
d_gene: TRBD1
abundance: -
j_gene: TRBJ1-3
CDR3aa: CASSLGQGRSSGNTIYF
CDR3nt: TGTGCCAGCAGCTTGGGACAGGGGCGAAGCTCTGGAAACACCATATATTTT

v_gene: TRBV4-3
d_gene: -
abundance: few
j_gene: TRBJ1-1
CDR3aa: CASSRQGLDTEAFF
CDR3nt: TGCGCCAGCAGCCGGCAGGGTCTCGACACTGAAGCTTTCTTT

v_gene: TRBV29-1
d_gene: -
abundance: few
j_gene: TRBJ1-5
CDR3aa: CSVADRPVGPQHF
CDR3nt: TGCAGCGTGGCAGACAGGCCGGTTGGGCCCCAGCATTTT

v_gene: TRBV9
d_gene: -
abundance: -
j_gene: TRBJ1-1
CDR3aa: CASSAMEGRVGDTEAFF
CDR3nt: TGTGCCAGCAGCGCCATGGAGGGAAGGGTCGGCGACACTGAAGCTTTCTTT

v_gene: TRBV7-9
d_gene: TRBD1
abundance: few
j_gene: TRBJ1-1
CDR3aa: CASSLGTGGMGTEAFF
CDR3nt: TGTGCCAGCAGCCTCGGGACAGGGGGCATGGGCACTGAAGCTTTCTTT

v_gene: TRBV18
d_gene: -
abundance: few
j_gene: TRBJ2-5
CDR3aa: CASSPLDGGTETQYF
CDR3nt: TGTGCCAGCTCACCACTGGACGGGGGTACCGAGACCCAGTACTTC

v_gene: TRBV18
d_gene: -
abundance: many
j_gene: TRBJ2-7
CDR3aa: CASSPSGTYEQYF
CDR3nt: TGTGCCAGCTCACCTTCAGGGACCTACGAGCAGTACTTC

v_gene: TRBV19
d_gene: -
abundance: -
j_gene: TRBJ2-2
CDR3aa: CASIAGGLFF
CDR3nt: TGTGCCAGTATCGCCGGGGGGCTGTTTTTT

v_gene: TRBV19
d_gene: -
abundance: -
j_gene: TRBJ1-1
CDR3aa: CASSLSSVGAYTEAFF
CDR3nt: TGTGCCAGTAGTCTATCGTCGGTGGGGGCGTACACTGAAGCTTTCTTT

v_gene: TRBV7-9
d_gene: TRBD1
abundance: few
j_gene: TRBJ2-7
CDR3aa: CASSSGTGGSYEQYF
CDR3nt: TGTGCCAGCAGCTCCGGGACAGGGGGCTCCTACGAGCAGTACTTC

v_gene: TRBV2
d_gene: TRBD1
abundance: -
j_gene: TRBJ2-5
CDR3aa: CASSRDRLQETQYF
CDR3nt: TGTGCCAGCAGTAGGGACAGACTACAAGAGACCCAGTACTTC

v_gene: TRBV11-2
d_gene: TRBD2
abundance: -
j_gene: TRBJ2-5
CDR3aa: CASSTGLAGGGETQYF
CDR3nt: TGTGCCAGCAGCACGGGACTAGCGGGGGGTGGGGAGACCCAGTACTTC

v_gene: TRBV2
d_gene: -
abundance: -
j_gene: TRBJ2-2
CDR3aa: CASIGTPKSNTGELFF
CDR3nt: TGTGCCAGCATCGGGACACCTAAATCGAACACCGGGGAGCTGTTTTTT

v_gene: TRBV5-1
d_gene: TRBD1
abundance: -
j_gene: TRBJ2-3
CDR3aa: CASSLSRDRDDRTQYF
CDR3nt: TGCGCCAGCAGCTTGTCCCGGGACAGGGATGATAGGACGCAGTATTTT

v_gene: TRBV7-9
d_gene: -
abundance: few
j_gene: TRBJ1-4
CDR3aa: CASSLPGSSNEKLFF
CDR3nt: TGTGCCAGCAGCTTACCCGGGTCTTCTAATGAAAAACTGTTTTTT

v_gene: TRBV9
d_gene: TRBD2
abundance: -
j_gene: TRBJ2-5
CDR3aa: CASSVQSSRRGAQYF
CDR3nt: TGTGCCAGCAGCGTACAGAGCTCGCGCCGGGGGGCCCAGTACTTC

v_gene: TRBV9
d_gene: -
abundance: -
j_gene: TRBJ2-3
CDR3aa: CASSVGRSTDTQYF
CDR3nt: TGTGCCAGCAGCGTGGGCCGTAGCACAGATACGCAGTATTTT

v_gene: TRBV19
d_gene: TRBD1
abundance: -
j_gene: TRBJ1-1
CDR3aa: CASSMGTGGWTEAFF
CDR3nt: TGTGCCAGTAGTATGGGTACAGGGGGTTGGACTGAAGCTTTCTTT

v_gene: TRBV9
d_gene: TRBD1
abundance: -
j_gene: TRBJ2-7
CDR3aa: CASSVGGGTGTYEQYF
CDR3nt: TGTGCCAGCAGCGTAGGAGGGGGGACAGGGACCTACGAGCAGTACTTC

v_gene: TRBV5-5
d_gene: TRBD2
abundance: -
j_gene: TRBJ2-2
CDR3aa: CASSLGTSGPGELFF
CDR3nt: TGTGCCAGCAGCCTCGGGACTAGCGGACCCGGGGAGCTGTTTTTT

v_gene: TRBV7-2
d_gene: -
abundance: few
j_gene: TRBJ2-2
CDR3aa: CASSRLGELFF
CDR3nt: TGTGCCAGCAGCAGACTCGGGGAGCTGTTTTTT

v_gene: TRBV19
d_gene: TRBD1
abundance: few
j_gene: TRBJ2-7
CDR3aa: CASTSGQGSSYEQYF
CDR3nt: TGTGCCAGTACCTCAGGACAGGGGAGCTCCTACGAGCAGTACTTC

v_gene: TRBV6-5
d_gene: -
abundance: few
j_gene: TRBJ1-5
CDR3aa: CASSTRGISNQPQHF
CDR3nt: TGTGCCAGCAGTACTCGGGGGATTAGCAATCAGCCCCAGCATTTT

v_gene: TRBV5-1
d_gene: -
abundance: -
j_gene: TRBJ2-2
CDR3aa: CASSLYQSNTGELFF
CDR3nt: TGCGCCAGCAGCTTGTACCAGTCGAACACCGGGGAGCTGTTTTTT

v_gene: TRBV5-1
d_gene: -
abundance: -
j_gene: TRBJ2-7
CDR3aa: CASSLGALMAGDEQYF
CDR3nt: TGCGCCAGCAGCTTGGGGGCCTTAATGGCCGGGGACGAGCAGTACTTC